This TCR beta chain derives from a study of beta chain features in type 1 diabetes. Findings of the study overall: cDNA-based sequencing might over-represent cells highly expressing TCR. The study found fewer insertions and more deletions at VDJ junctions in type 1 diabetes patients.

CD45RO/CCR7/CD25/CD127/CD95/CD27 staining was used to isolate CD4+ naive, central memory, regulatory and stem cell-like memory cells by sorting. This clone was detected a few times. As yet, its antigen is unknown. Germline CDR1 is SGHDT and CDR2 is YYEEEE. The CDR3 length is 13 residues. Trimming removed 10 bases from V and 3 bases from J, with 15 bases in between. The sequenced template was cDNA made from the entire isolated RNA. Sequencing was performed with immunoSEQ multiplex PCR; in TCRdb, only in-frame clones are kept and a portion is missing. The repertoire holds roughly 400,000 clones, with approximately 16% as singletons.

V is TRBV5-6 and J is TRBJ2-3; no clear D. Sequencing used naive CD4+ T cells from blood. The receptor was derived from a woman under 30 in good health. The CDR3: CACKARGTDTQYF. In DNA, the CDR3 is TGTGCCTGCAAAGCCCGCGGTACAGATACGCAGTATTTT. The complete variable domain, with remaining parts taken from reference TRBV5-6 and TRBJ2-3, reads DAGVTQSPTHLIKTRGQQVTLRCSPKSGHDTVSWYQQALGQGPQFIFQYYEEEERQRGNFPDRFSGHQFPNYSSELNVNALLLGDSALYLCACKARGTDTQYFGPGTRLTVL.